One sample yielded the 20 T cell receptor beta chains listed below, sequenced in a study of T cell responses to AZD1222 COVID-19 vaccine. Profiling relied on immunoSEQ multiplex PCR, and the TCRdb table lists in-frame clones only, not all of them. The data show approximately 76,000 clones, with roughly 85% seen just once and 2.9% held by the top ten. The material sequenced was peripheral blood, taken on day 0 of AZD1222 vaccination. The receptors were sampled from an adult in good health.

CDR3 bases: TGTGCCAGCAGTCTGGCGGGTACGCAGTATTTT. This translates into CASSLAGTQYF. The genes are TRBV27 and TRBJ2-3, with D maybe TRBD2 (5 bases). This CDR3 region has 11 residues. Germline V gives CDR1 MNHEY, CDR2 SMNVEV (reference sequence). Trimming pared 5 bases from V and 8 bases from J, leaving 8 bases between.

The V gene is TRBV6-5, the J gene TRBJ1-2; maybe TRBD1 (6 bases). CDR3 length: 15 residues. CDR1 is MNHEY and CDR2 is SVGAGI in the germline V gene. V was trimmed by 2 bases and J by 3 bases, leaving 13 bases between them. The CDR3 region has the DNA TGTGCCAGCAGTTACGGGACACAGAAAGACTATGGCTACACCTTC. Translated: CASSYGTQKDYGYTF.

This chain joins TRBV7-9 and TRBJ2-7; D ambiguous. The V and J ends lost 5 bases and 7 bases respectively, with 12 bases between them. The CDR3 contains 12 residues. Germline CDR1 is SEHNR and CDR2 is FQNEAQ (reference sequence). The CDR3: CASSGEGWEQYF. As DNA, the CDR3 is TGTGCCAGCAGCGGAGAAGGGTGGGAGCAGTACTTC.

The CDR3 loop reads CASSQGVDTEAFF. The CDR3 nucleotides read TGCGCCAGCAGCCAGGGGGTAGACACTGAAGCTTTCTTT. This rearrangement joins TRBV4-1 to TRBJ1-1; possibly TRBD1 for D (5 bases). This CDR3 contains 13 residues. V gave up 3 bases and J gave up 3 bases, with 8 bases separating them. Germline values: CDR1 MGHRA, CDR2 YSYEKL.

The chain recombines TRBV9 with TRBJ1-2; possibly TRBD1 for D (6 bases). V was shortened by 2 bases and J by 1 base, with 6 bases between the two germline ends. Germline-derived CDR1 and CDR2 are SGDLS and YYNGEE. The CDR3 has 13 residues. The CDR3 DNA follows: TGTGCCAGCAGCGTGGACAGTAACTATGGCTACACCTTC. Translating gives CASSVDSNYGYTF.

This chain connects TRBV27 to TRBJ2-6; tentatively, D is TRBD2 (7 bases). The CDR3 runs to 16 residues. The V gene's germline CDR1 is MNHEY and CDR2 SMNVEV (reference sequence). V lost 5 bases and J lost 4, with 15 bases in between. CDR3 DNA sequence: TGTGCCAGCAGTACGAAAGGGGGGGACGGGGCCAACGTCCTGACTTTC. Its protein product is CASSTKGGDGANVLTF.

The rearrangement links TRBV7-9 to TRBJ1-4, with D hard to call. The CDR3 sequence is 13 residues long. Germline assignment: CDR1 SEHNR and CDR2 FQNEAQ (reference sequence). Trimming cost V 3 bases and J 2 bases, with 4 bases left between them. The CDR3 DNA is TGTGCCAGCAGCTTGGACACTAATGAAAAACTGTTTTTT. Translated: CASSLDTNEKLFF.

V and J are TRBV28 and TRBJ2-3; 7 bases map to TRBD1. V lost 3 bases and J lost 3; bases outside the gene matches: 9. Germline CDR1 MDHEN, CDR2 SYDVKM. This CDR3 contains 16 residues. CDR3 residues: CASSFSGGTRTDTQYF. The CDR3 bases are TGTGCCAGCAGTTTCTCAGGGGGTACGAGGACAGATACGCAGTATTTT.

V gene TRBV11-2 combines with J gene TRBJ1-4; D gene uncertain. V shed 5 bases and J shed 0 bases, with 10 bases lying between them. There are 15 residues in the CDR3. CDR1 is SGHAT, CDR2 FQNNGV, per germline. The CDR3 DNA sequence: TGTGCCAGCAGCCAGGACGGAACAACTAATGAAAAACTGTTTTTT. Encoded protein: CASSQDGTTNEKLFF.

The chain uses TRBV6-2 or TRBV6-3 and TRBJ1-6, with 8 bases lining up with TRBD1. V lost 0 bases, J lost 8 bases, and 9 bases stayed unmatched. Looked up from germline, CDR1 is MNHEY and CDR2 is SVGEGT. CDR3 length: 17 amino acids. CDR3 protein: CASSYSAPDRVDSPLHF. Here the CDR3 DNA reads TGTGCCAGCAGTTACTCGGCTCCGGACAGGGTGGATTCACCCCTCCACTTT.

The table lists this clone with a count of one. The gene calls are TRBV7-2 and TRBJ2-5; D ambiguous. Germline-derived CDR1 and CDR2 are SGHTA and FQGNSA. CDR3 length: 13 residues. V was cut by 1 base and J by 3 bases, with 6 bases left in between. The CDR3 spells CASSLETEETQYF. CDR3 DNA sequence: TGTGCCAGCAGCTTAGAGACGGAAGAGACCCAGTACTTC.

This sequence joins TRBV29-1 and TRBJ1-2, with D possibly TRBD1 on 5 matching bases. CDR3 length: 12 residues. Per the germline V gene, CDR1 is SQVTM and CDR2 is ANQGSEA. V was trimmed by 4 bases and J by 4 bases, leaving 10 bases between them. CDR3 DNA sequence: TGCAGCGTTGTGGGGCAGTCCTATGGCTACACCTTC. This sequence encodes CSVVGQSYGYTF.

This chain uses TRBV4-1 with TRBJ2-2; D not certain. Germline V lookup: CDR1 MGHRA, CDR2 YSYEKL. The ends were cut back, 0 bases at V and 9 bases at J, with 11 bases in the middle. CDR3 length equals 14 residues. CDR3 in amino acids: CASSQEARSRELFF. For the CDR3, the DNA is TGCGCCAGCAGCCAAGAAGCGCGGTCCCGGGAGCTGTTTTTT.

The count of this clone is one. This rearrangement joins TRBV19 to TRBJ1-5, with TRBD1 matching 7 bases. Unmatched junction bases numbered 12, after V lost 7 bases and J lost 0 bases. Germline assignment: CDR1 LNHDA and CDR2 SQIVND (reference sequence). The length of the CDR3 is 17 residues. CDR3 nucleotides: TGTGCCAGTACAAGGGGGCCAGGGGAGAGTAGCAATCAGCCCCAGCATTTT. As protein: CASTRGPGESSNQPQHF. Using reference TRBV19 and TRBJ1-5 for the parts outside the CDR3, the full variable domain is DGGITQSPKYLFRKEGQNVTLSCEQNLNHDAMYWYRQDPGQGLRLIYYSQIVNDFQKGDIAEGYSVSREKKESFPLTVTSAQKNPTAFYLCASTRGPGESSNQPQHFGDGTRLSIL.

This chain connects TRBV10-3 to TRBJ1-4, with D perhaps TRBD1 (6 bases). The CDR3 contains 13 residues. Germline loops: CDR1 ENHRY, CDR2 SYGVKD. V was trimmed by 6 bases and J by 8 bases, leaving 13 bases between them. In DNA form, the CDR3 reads TGTGCCATCAGCAAAGGACAGTACGAAAAACTGTTTTTT. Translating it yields CAISKGQYEKLFF.

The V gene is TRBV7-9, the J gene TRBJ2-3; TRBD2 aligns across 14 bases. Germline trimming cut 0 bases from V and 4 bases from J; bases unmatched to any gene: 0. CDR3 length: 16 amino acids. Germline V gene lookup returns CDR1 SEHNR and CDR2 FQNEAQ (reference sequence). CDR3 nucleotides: TGTGCCAGCAGCTTAGCGGGACTAGCGGGAGCAGATACGCAGTATTTT. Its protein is CASSLAGLAGADTQYF.

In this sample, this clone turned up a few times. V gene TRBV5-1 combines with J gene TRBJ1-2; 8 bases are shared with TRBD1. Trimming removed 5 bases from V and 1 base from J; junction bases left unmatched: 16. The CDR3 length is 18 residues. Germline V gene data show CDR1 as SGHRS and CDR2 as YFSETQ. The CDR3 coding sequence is TGCGCCAGCAGACGAATCAATCTCGGACAGGGCTATAACTATGGCTACACCTTC. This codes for CASRRINLGQGYNYGYTF.

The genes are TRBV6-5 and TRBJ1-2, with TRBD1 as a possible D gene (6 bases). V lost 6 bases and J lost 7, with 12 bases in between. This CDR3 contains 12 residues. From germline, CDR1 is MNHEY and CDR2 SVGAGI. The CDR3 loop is CASRQGTLGYTF. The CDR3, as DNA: TGTGCCAGCAGACAGGGTACGCTTGGCTACACCTTC.

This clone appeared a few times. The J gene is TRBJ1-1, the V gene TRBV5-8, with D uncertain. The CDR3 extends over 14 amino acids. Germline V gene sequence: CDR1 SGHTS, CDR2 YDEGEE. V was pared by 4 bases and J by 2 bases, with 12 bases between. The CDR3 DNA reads TGTGCCAGCAGCACTAATGGATTCAACACTGAAGCTTTCTTT. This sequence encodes CASSTNGFNTEAFF.

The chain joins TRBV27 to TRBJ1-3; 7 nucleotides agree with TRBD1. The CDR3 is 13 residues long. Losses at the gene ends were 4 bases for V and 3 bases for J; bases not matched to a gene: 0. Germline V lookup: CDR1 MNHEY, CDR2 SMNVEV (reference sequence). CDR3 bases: TGTGCCAGCAGTTGGGACAGTGGAAACACCATATATTTT. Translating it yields CASSWDSGNTIYF.